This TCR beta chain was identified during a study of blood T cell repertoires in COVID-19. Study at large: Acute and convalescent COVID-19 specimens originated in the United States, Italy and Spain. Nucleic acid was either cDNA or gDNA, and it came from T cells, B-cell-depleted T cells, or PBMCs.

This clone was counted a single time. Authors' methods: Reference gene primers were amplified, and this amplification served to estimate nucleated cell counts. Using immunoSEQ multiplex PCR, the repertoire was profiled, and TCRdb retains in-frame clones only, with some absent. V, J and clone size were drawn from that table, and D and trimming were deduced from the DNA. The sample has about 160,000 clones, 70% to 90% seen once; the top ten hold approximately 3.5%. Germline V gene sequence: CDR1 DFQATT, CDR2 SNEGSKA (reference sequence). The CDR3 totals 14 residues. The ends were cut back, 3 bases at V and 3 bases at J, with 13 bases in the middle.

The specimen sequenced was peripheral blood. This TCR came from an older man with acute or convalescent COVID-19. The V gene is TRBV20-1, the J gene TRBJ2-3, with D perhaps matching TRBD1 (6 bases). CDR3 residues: CSASRGSSTDTQYF. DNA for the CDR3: TGCAGTGCTAGTAGGGGGTCGAGTACAGATACGCAGTATTTT.